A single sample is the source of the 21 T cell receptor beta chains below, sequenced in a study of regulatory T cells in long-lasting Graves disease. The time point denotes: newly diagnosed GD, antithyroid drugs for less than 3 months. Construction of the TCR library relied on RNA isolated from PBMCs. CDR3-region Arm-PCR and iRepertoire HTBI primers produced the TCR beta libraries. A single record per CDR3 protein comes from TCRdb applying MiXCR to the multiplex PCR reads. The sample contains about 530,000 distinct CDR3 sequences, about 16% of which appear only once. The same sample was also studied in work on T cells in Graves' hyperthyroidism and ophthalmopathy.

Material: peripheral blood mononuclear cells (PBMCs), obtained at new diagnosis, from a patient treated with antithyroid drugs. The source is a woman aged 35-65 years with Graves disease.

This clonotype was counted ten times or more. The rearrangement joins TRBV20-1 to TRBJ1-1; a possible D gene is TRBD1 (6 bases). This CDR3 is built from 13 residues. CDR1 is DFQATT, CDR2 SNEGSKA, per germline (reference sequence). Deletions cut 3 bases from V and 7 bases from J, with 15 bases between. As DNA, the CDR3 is TGCAGTGCTAGTTCCGGACAGCCCGTTGAAGCTTTCTTT. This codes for CSASSGQPVEAFF.

CDR3 protein: CASSSSGRAPDTQYF. The DNA for the CDR3 is TGTGCCAGCAGCTCTAGCGGGAGGGCCCCAGATACGCAGTATTTT. This chain uses TRBV28 with TRBJ2-3; TRBD2 matches 12 bases. Germline lookup yields CDR1 MDHEN and CDR2 SYDVKM. V was clipped by 6 bases and J by 4 bases; unmatched bases: 5. The CDR3 contains 15 residues. The variable domain in full, completed from reference TRBV28 and TRBJ2-3, reads DVKVTQSSRYLVKRTGEKVFLECVQDMDHENMFWYRQDPGLGLRLIYFSYDVKMKEKGDIPEGYSVSREKKERFSLILESASTNQTSMYLCASSSSGRAPDTQYFGPGTRLTVL.

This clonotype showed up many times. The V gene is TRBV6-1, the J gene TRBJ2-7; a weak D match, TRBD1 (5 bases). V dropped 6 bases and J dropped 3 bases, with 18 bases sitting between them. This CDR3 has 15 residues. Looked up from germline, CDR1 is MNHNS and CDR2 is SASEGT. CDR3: CASSSYPRDSYEQYF. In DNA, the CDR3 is TGTGCCAGCAGCTCCTATCCACGTGACAGCTACGAGCAGTACTTC.

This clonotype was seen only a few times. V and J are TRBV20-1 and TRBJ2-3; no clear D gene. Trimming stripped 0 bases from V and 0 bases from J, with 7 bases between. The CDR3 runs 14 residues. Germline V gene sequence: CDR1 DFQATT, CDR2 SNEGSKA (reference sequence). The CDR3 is CSARDFASTDTQYF. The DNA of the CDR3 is TGCAGTGCTAGAGATTTTGCTAGCACAGATACGCAGTATTTT.

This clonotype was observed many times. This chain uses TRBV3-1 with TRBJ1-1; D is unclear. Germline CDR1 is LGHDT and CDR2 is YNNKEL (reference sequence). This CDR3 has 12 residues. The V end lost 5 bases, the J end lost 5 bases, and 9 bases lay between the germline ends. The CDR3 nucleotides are TGTGCCAGCAGCGAGAGTAGTACTGAAGCTTTCTTT. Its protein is CASSESSTEAFF. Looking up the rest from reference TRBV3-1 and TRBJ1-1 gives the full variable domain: DTAVSQTPKYLVTQMGNDKSIKCEQNLGHDTMYWYKQDSKKFLKIMFSYNNKELIINETVPNRFSPKSPDKAHLNLHINSLELGDSAVYFCASSESSTEAFFGQGTRLTVV.

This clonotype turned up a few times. The CDR3 loop reads CATSQGNNQPQHF. The CDR3 nucleotides are TGTGCCACCTCCCAGGGTAACAATCAGCCCCAGCATTTT. This chain uses TRBV19 with TRBJ1-5, with a tentative D call TRBD1 (5 bases). The germline V and J ends were trimmed by 10 bases and 3 bases, with 13 bases remaining between them. CDR3 size: 13 residues. The germline V gene encodes CDR1 LNHDA and CDR2 SQIVND (reference sequence). The whole variable domain, filled in from reference TRBV19 and TRBJ1-5, reads DGGITQSPKYLFRKEGQNVTLSCEQNLNHDAMYWYRQDPGQGLRLIYYSQIVNDFQKGDIAEGYSVSREKKESFPLTVTSAQKNPTAFYLCATSQGNNQPQHFGDGTRLSIL.

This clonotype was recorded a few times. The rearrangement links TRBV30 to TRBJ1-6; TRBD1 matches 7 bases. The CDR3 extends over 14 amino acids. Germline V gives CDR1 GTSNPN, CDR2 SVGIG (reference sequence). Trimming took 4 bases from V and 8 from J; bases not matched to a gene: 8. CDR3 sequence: CAWKGRGFDSPLHF. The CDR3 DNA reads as TGTGCCTGGAAAGGCAGGGGGTTTGATTCACCCCTCCACTTT.

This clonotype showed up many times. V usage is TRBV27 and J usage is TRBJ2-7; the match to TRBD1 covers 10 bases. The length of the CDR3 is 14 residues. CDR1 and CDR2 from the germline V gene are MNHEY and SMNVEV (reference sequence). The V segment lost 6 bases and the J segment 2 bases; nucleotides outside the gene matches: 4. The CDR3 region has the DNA TGTGCCAGCAGCCAGACAGGGGGCCCCTACGAGCAGTACTTC. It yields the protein CASSQTGGPYEQYF.

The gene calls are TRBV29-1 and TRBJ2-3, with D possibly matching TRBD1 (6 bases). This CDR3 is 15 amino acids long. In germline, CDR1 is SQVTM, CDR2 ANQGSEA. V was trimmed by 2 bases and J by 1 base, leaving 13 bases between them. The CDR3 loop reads CSVEKGVGRTDTQYF. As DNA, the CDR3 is TGCAGCGTTGAAAAGGGGGTGGGACGCACAGATACGCAGTATTTT.

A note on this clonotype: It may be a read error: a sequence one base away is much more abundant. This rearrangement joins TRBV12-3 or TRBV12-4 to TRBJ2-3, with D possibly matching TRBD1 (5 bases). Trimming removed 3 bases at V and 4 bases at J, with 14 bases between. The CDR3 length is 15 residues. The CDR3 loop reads CASSLSTGIADTQYF. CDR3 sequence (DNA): TGTGCCAGCAGTTTGTCAACAGGTATCGCAGATACGCAGTATTTT.

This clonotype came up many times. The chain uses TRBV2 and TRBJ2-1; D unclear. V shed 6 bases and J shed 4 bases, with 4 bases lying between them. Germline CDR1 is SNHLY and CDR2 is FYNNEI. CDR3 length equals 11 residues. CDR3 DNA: TGTGCCAGCAGGAAATACAATGAGCAGTTCTTC. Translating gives CASRKYNEQFF.

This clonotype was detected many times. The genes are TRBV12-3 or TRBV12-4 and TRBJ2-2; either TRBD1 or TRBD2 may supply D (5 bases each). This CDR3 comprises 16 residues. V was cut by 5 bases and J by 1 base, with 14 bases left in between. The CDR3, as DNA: TGTGCCAGCAGTGGCACGGGACGGGGGAACACCGGGGAGCTGTTTTTT. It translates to CASSGTGRGNTGELFF.

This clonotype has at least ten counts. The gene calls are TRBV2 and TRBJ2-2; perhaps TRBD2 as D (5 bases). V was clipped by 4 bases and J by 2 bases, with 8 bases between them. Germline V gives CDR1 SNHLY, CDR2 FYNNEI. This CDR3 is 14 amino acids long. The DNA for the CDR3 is TGTGCCAGCAGTGCCGGGGTTAACACCGGGGAGCTGTTTTTT. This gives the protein CASSAGVNTGELFF.

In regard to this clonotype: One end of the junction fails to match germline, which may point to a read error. CDR3 bases: TGTGCCAGCAGCAAGACAGGGGGAAATCAGCTCCAGCATTTT. Amino acid sequence: CASSKTGGNQLQHF. The chain couples TRBV6-4 to TRBJ1-5; 9 bases line up with TRBD1. The CDR3 totals 14 residues. From germline, CDR1 is MRHNA and CDR2 SNTAGT.

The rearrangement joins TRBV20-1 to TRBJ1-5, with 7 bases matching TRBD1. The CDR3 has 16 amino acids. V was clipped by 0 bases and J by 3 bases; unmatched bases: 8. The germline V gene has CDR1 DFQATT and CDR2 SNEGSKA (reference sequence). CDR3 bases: TGCAGTGCTAGAGATAACGACAGGGTGGTCAATCAGCCCCAGCATTTT. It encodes CSARDNDRVVNQPQHF.

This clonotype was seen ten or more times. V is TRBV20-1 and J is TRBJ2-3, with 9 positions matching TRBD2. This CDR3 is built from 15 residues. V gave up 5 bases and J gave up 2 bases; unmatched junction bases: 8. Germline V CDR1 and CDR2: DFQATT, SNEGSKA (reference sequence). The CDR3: CSARPSGGHTDTQYF. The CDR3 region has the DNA TGCAGTGCTCGACCAAGCGGGGGGCACACAGATACGCAGTATTTT.

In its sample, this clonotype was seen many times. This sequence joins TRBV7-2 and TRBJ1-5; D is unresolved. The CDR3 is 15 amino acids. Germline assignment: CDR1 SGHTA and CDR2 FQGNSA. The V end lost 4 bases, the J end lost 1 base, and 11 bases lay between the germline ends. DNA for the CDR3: TGTGCCAGCAGCTACGTTGACACGAGCAATCAGCCCCAGCATTTT. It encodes CASSYVDTSNQPQHF.

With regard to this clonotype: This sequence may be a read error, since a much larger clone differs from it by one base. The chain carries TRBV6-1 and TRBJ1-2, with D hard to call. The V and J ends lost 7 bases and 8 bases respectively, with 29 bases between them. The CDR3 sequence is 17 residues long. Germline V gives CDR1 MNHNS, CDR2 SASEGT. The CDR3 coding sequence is TGTGCCAGCACCGCAACCTTCGACCGCGGCACTCGAGGAGGCTACACCTTC. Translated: CASTATFDRGTRGGYTF.

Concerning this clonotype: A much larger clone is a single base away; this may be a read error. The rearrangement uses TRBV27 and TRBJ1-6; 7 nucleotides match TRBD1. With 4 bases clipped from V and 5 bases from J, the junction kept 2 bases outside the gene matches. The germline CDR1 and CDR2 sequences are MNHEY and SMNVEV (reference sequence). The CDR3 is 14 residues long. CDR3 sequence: CASSWGQNNSPLHF. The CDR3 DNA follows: TGTGCCAGCAGTTGGGGACAGAATAATTCACCCCTCCACTTT.

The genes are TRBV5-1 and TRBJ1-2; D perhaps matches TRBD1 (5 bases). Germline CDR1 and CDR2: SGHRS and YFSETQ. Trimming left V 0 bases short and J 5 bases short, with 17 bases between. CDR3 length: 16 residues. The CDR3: CASSLASITQGYGYTF. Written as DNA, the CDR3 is TGCGCCAGCAGCTTGGCCTCAATAACGCAGGGTTATGGCTACACCTTC.

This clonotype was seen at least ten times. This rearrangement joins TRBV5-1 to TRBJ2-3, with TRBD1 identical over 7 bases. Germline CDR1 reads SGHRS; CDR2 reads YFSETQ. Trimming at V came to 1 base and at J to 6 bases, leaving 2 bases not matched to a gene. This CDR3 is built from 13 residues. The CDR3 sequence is CASSLKGADTQYF. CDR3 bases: TGCGCCAGCAGCTTGAAGGGGGCGGATACGCAGTATTTT.